These 19 T cell receptor beta chains were sequenced from one sample in a study of shared clonotypes between healthy human individuals (dated by TCRdb to about 2020). The library was prepared using the immunoSEQ multiplex PCR assay. The clones in this table, taken by TCRdb from immuneACCESS, are in-frame only. Not every clone is retained; where verified, under half of the shortfall comes from an unresolved V gene, and the cause of the rest is unknown. This sample holds hundreds of thousands of clones; 92% were observed only once. Together, the top ten hold around 24% of the sample. CD8 naive samples consisted of CD45RO-negative cells that were positively selected for CCR7, yielding a CD45RA+CCR7+ population without TemRA cells. The material sequenced was naive CD8+ T cells sorted from blood. This specimen's cell subset or site label, interpreted: CD45RA+CCR7+. The source of these receptors is a man aged 25-40 years in good health.

The V call is TRBV11-2, the J call TRBJ2-1; D may be TRBD2 (5 bases). The germline V and J ends were trimmed by 1 base and 10 bases, with 11 bases remaining between them. Germline assignment: CDR1 SGHAT and CDR2 FQNNGV. The CDR3 consists of 13 residues. CDR3 in amino acids: CASSLGGAGEQFF. The CDR3 DNA sequence: TGTGCCAGCAGCTTAGGGGGAGCAGGAGAGCAGTTCTTC.

The genes are TRBV29-1 and TRBJ2-7, with D uncertain. Germline CDR1 reads SQVTM; CDR2 reads ANQGSEA. Trimming pared 2 bases from V and 4 bases from J, leaving 9 bases between. The CDR3 consists of 12 residues. The CDR3 protein is CSVELGNYEQYF. CDR3 in DNA: TGCAGCGTTGAACTTGGGAATTACGAGCAGTACTTC.

The chain recombines TRBV2 with TRBJ1-2, with D unresolved. The V end was cut by 4 bases, the J end by 1 base, with 4 bases between. CDR1 and CDR2 (germline): SNHLY, FYNNEI. The length of the CDR3 is 12 residues. The CDR3 protein is CASSVVNYGYTF. Here the CDR3 DNA reads TGTGCCAGCAGTGTAGTTAACTATGGCTACACCTTC.

The J gene is TRBJ2-7, the V gene TRBV6-6; tentative D call: TRBD1 (6 bases). Per the germline V gene, CDR1 is MNHNY and CDR2 is SVGAGI (reference sequence). The CDR3 is 15 residues long. The V end lost 6 bases, the J end lost 4 bases, and 19 bases lay between the germline ends. The CDR3 region is CASRLLSGTHYEQYF. CDR3 nucleotides: TGTGCCAGCAGGTTACTCTCCGGGACACATTACGAGCAGTACTTC.

The chain joins TRBV19 to TRBJ2-3; 11 bases are a match to TRBD2. Germline V gives CDR1 LNHDA, CDR2 SQIVND (reference sequence). This CDR3 has 17 amino acids. Unmatched junction bases numbered 11, after V lost 8 bases and J lost 1 base. CDR3: CASSWTSGLFGTDTQYF. DNA of the CDR3: TGTGCCAGTTCTTGGACTAGCGGGCTCTTCGGCACAGATACGCAGTATTTT. Using reference TRBV19 and TRBJ2-3 for the parts outside the CDR3, the full variable domain is DGGITQSPKYLFRKEGQNVTLSCEQNLNHDAMYWYRQDPGQGLRLIYYSQIVNDFQKGDIAEGYSVSREKKESFPLTVTSAQKNPTAFYLCASSWTSGLFGTDTQYFGPGTRLTVL.

This chain connects TRBV5-4 to TRBJ2-3, with a weak D call TRBD2 (7 bases). The CDR3 loop spans 15 amino acids. Germline CDR1 and CDR2: SGHNT and YYREEE (reference sequence). V was trimmed by 0 bases and J by 4 bases, leaving 12 bases between them. The CDR3 region has the DNA TGTGCCAGCAGCTTGGCGGGGGGCGGCGCAGATACGCAGTATTTT. Protein: CASSLAGGGADTQYF.

The rearrangement uses TRBV9 and TRBJ2-7; TRBD2 matches at 14 bases. This CDR3 is built from 15 residues. The V gene end was trimmed by 3 bases and the J gene end by 2 bases; junction bases not matched to a gene: 1. Germline V gene lookup returns CDR1 SGDLS and CDR2 YYNGEE. The CDR3 region has the DNA TGTGCCAGCAGCGGACTAGCGGGAGGGACCTACGAGCAGTACTTC. This gives the protein CASSGLAGGTYEQYF.

The chain joins TRBV7-9 to TRBJ1-2; 7 bases match TRBD1. CDR3 length: 15 residues. Germline CDR1 is SEHNR and CDR2 is FQNEAQ (reference sequence). V gave up 4 bases and J gave up 8 bases; unmatched junction bases: 13. CDR3 residues: CASSSSITGDMGYTF. CDR3 DNA sequence: TGTGCCAGCAGCTCGTCTATTACAGGGGATATGGGCTACACCTTC.

This sequence joins TRBV14 and TRBJ2-7, with 7 nucleotides matching TRBD1. Looked up from germline, CDR1 is SGHDN and CDR2 is FVKESK. Trimming removed 4 bases from V and 5 bases from J; junction bases left unmatched: 8. The CDR3 is made up of 14 amino acids. The CDR3, as DNA: TGTGCCAGCAGCCGAAGGGACAGAAAGGACGAGCAGTACTTC. As protein: CASSRRDRKDEQYF.

The genes are TRBV21-1 and TRBJ2-3; the table's D call, TRBD2, was not checked against the DNA. TRBV21-1 is designated a pseudogene. This CDR3 is built from 17 residues. The CDR3: CASSVRDGRESTDTQYF. CDR3 nucleotides: TGTGCCAGCAGCGTTCGCGATGGGAGGGAGAGCACAGATACGCAGTATTTT.

The chain carries TRBV2 and TRBJ2-7; D is ambiguous. Germline V gives CDR1 SNHLY, CDR2 FYNNEI. Deletions cut 7 bases from V and 3 bases from J, with 13 bases between. The length of the CDR3 is 13 residues. The CDR3 DNA is TGTGCCAGCAACGGGCTAGTGGGCTACGAGCAGTACTTC. Amino acid sequence: CASNGLVGYEQYF.

This chain joins TRBV13 and TRBJ2-7, with TRBD1 matching over 7 bases. From germline, CDR1 is PRHDT and CDR2 FYEKMQ (reference sequence). This CDR3 contains 12 residues. Unmatched junction bases numbered 0, after V lost 1 base and J lost 6 bases. CDR3 in amino acids: CASSLAGGEQYF. CDR3 nucleotide sequence: TGTGCCAGCAGCTTAGCAGGGGGCGAGCAGTACTTC.

This clone was counted a single time. The chain couples TRBV7-9 to TRBJ2-5, with D hard to call. The CDR3 consists of 17 residues. Per the germline V gene, CDR1 is SEHNR and CDR2 is FQNEAQ (reference sequence). The V and J ends lost 1 base and 1 base respectively, with 16 bases between them. CDR3 sequence: CASSLDAAVVGQETQYF. In DNA, the CDR3 is TGTGCCAGCAGCTTAGATGCGGCGGTGGTAGGCCAAGAGACCCAGTACTTC.

The chain links TRBV5-4 to TRBJ2-1; 10 bases are shared with TRBD1. The junction had 6 bases not matched to a gene; V was cut back by 4 bases and J by 2 bases. CDR1 and CDR2 (germline): SGHNT, YYREEE (reference sequence). The length of the CDR3 is 16 residues. The CDR3 loop reads CASSQSGTGAYNEQFF. The CDR3 nucleotides are TGTGCCAGCAGCCAATCGGGGACAGGGGCCTACAATGAGCAGTTCTTC. The entire variable domain, with the rest obtained from reference TRBV5-4 and TRBJ2-1, is as follows: ETGVTQSPTHLIKTRGQQVTLRCSSQSGHNTVSWYQQALGQGPQFIFQYYREEENGRGNFPPRFSGLQFPNYSSELNVNALELDDSALYLCASSQSGTGAYNEQFFGPGTRLTVL.

The genes are TRBV30 and TRBJ2-2; TRBD1 or TRBD2 may be the D gene (5 bases each). The ends were cut back, 7 bases at V and 5 bases at J, with 17 bases in the middle. The CDR3 runs 14 residues. The germline V gene has CDR1 GTSNPN and CDR2 SVGIG (reference sequence). The CDR3 DNA reads TGTGCCTCTAACAGTGGGGGAAGAACCGGGGAGCTGTTTTTT. Translation gives CASNSGGRTGELFF.

This clone was seen once. This chain links TRBV5-1 with TRBJ2-5; 7 nucleotides line up with TRBD2. The V and J ends lost 1 base and 2 bases, in that order; junction bases with no gene match: 8. This CDR3 has 16 amino acids. Germline CDR1 SGHRS, CDR2 YFSETQ. DNA for the CDR3: TGCGCCAGCAGCTTGTATACTAGCGCGTTTCAAGAGACCCAGTACTTC. Protein sequence: CASSLYTSAFQETQYF.

This clone is a singleton in its sample. The chain has TRBV5-1 and TRBJ2-7, with TRBD1 identical over 7 bases. The CDR3 is 16 amino acids. Germline lookup yields CDR1 SGHRS and CDR2 YFSETQ. V lost 0 bases, J lost 2 bases, and 8 bases stayed unmatched. The CDR3 protein is CASSLADGQEAYEQYF. In DNA form, the CDR3 reads TGCGCCAGCAGCTTGGCGGACGGACAGGAAGCCTACGAGCAGTACTTC.

This chain joins TRBV7-2 and TRBJ2-3; the match to TRBD2 covers 9 bases. Germline CDR1 and CDR2: SGHTA and FQGNSA. The CDR3 has 17 residues. Trimming took 1 base from V and 2 from J; bases not matched to a gene: 7. The CDR3 sequence is CASSLVRLAGNTDTQYF. The CDR3 nucleotides are TGTGCCAGCAGCTTAGTTCGGCTAGCGGGAAACACAGATACGCAGTATTTT.

The chain is built from TRBV19 and TRBJ1-1; the D is unclear. The CDR3 length is 13 residues. In germline, CDR1 is LNHDA, CDR2 SQIVND (reference sequence). The V end was cut by 6 bases, the J end by 1 base, with 9 bases between. The CDR3 DNA reads as TGTGCCAGTAGCGCCGGCCCGAACACTGAAGCTTTCTTT. This encodes CASSAGPNTEAFF.